A selection of T cell receptor beta chains follows, all from one sample in a study of blood T cell repertoires in COVID-19. Repertoires were generated with immunoSEQ multiplex PCR, while TCRdb's copy carries only in-frame clones and drops some. This table has hundreds of thousands of clones, under 90% appearing once. The sequencing input was peripheral blood. These receptors were collected from a man in his fifties or sixties who had recovered from COVID-19. The CDR3 runs from the conserved cysteine through the conserved F or W. The D gene is left open where the match is weak. Clone size is stated in some rows and not others, as once, few, many or a class when expanded.

v_gene	abundance	j_gene	d_gene	CDR3aa	CDR3nt
TRBV2	-	TRBJ2-1	TRBD2	CASSEELAGSNEQFF	TGTGCCAGCAGTGAGGAACTAGCGGGGAGTAATGAGCAGTTCTTC
TRBV9	-	TRBJ1-6	-	CASSDLGVPLHF	TGTGCCAGCAGCGACTTAGGAGTACCCCTCCACTTT
TRBV9	few	TRBJ2-2	TRBD2	CASSVSPGLAAGELFF	TGTGCCAGCAGCGTCTCCCCGGGACTAGCGGCCGGGGAGCTGTTTTTT
TRBV7-3	-	TRBJ2-3	-	CASSLIPGRTDTQYF	TGTGCCAGCAGCTTAATTCCAGGCCGCACAGATACGCAGTATTTT
TRBV29-1	few	TRBJ1-2	TRBD1	CSVGVRGLGYGYTF	TGCAGCGTGGGGGTAAGGGGGCTCGGCTATGGCTACACCTTC
TRBV25-1	once	TRBJ2-1	TRBD2	CASSLGGVAGNEQFF	TGTGCCAGCAGCCTCGGGGGGGTAGCGGGGAATGAGCAGTTCTTC
TRBV18	-	TRBJ2-7	TRBD2	CASSPVNSGEQYF	TGTGCCAGCTCCCCTGTGAATAGCGGGGAGCAGTACTTC
TRBV6-4	once	TRBJ1-1	-	CASTQRGGRTEAFF	TGTGCCAGCACCCAACGAGGGGGAAGGACTGAAGCTTTCTTT
TRBV5-1	-	TRBJ1-4	TRBD1	CASSLDRGRNEKLFF	TGCGCCAGCAGCCTGGACAGGGGGCGCAATGAAAAACTGTTTTTT
TRBV19	-	TRBJ1-1	-	CASRRRDSATEAFF	TGTGCCAGTAGGAGACGGGACTCCGCCACTGAAGCTTTCTTT
TRBV20-1	-	TRBJ2-4	-	CSASSPRIAKNIQYF	TGCAGTGCTAGTTCCCCGAGAATAGCCAAAAACATTCAGTACTTC
TRBV12-3/TRBV12-4	-	TRBJ2-7	TRBD1	CASSFGQGHEQYF	TGTGCCAGCAGTTTCGGACAGGGCCACGAGCAGTACTTC
TRBV4-3	-	TRBJ2-1	-	CASSQVPGSYNEQFF	TGCGCCAGCAGCCAGGTACCGGGGTCCTACAATGAGCAGTTCTTC
TRBV18	-	TRBJ2-3	-	CASSPMSSTDTQYF	TGTGCCAGCTCACCAATGTCTAGCACAGATACGCAGTATTTT
TRBV24-1	-	TRBJ2-5	-	CATGLEGAAQETQYF	TGTGCCACCGGCCTGGAGGGAGCGGCCCAAGAGACCCAGTACTTC
TRBV9	few	TRBJ1-2	TRBD1	CASSLGDRASGYTF	TGTGCCAGCAGCCTGGGGGACAGGGCAAGTGGCTACACCTTC
TRBV3-1/TRBV3-2	-	TRBJ2-3	-	CASSQEIHSRTDTQYF	TGTGCCAGCAGCCAGGAGATTCACTCCCGCACAGATACGCAGTATTTT
TRBV5-1	-	TRBJ1-3	-	CASSLEGPWGSGNTIYF	TGCGCCAGCAGCTTGGAGGGGCCATGGGGCTCTGGAAACACCATATATTTT
TRBV11-2	-	TRBJ1-1	-	CASRLTGNTEAFF	TGTGCCAGCAGGCTGACGGGAAACACTGAAGCTTTCTTT
TRBV7-2	-	TRBJ2-7	-	CASSYRLAYEQYF	TGTGCCAGCAGCTACCGACTTGCCTACGAGCAGTACTTC
TRBV18	-	TRBJ1-6	TRBD1	CASSRQGADNSPLHF	TGTGCCAGCTCACGACAGGGGGCGGATAATTCACCCCTCCACTTT
TRBV5-4	-	TRBJ1-2	-	CASSLATGLGYGYTF	TGTGCCAGCAGCTTGGCCACAGGGCTGGGCTATGGCTACACCTTC
TRBV6-6	-	TRBJ1-1	TRBD1	CASREQGAETEAFF	TGTGCCAGCAGAGAACAGGGGGCGGAAACTGAAGCTTTCTTT
TRBV9	-	TRBJ2-2	-	CASSVGGQVTGELFF	TGTGCCAGCAGCGTAGGGGGGCAGGTGACCGGGGAGCTGTTTTTT
TRBV19	-	TRBJ2-7	-	CASSSPRDSTREQYF	TGTGCCAGTAGTTCCCCCAGGGACTCAACTAGGGAGCAGTACTTC
TRBV19	-	TRBJ1-1	-	CASSIEGTQNTEAFF	TGTGCCAGTAGTATTGAGGGAACCCAGAACACTGAAGCTTTCTTT
TRBV5-1	-	TRBJ2-5	TRBD1	CASSVRDSGQETQYF	TGCGCCAGCAGCGTCCGGGACAGCGGTCAAGAGACCCAGTACTTC
TRBV3-1/TRBV3-2	-	TRBJ2-3	TRBD2	CASSQRGGGRDTQYF	TGTGCCAGCAGCCAGCGGGGGGGCGGACGTGATACGCAGTATTTT
TRBV6-5	-	TRBJ2-1	TRBD2	CASKVRLAGINEQFF	TGTGCCAGCAAAGTGCGACTAGCGGGAATCAATGAGCAGTTCTTC
TRBV6-5	-	TRBJ1-2	-	CASRPGLNYGYTF	TGTGCCAGCAGACCCGGGTTAAACTATGGCTACACCTTC
TRBV29-1	-	TRBJ2-7	TRBD1	CSVEDGGQASYEQYF	TGCAGCGTTGAAGATGGGGGACAGGCATCCTACGAGCAGTACTTC
TRBV12-3/TRBV12-4	once	TRBJ1-1	-	CASSLMSVTEAFF	TGTGCCAGCAGTTTAATGAGTGTAACTGAAGCTTTCTTT
TRBV7-9	-	TRBJ2-7	TRBD1	CASSPPGQGSEQYF	TGTGCCAGCAGCCCCCCGGGACAGGGCTCCGAGCAGTACTTC
TRBV4-1	-	TRBJ2-7	-	CASSQGTTAYEQYF	TGCGCCAGCAGCCAAGGGACTACCGCCTACGAGCAGTACTTC
TRBV11-2	-	TRBJ2-2	-	CASSVVRPGELFF	TGTGCCAGCAGCGTAGTTCGTCCCGGGGAGCTGTTTTTT